The 16 T cell receptor beta chains in this list originate from one sample, sequenced in a study of identical twins. In TCRdb, the 5' RACE reads were re-called with MiXCR into one record per CDR3 protein. The sample comprises 500,000 or so distinct CDR3 sequences, approximately 15% of which are singletons, and about 0.52% rests with the top ten. The same sample was also studied in work on yellow fever vaccine responses in identical twins.

Sequenced material: CD4+ T cells sorted from blood. The receptor set was obtained from a woman aged 18 to 35 in good health.

This clonotype is medium-sized. The chain recombines TRBV10-3 with TRBJ1-1; TRBD1 aligns across 7 bases. The CDR3 totals 15 residues. Germline values: CDR1 ENHRY, CDR2 SYGVKD. After removal of 5 bases from V and 1 base from J, the junction contained 7 bases not matched to a gene. The CDR3 region has the DNA TGTGCCATCAGTTCATTGACAGGGAAGAACACTGAAGCTTTCTTT. Protein product: CAISSLTGKNTEAFF.

This clonotype was seen a few times. V and J are TRBV29-1 and TRBJ2-5; 8 bases are a match to TRBD2. The CDR3 is made up of 12 amino acids. V lost 5 bases and J lost 5; bases outside the gene matches: 4. Germline loops: CDR1 SQVTM, CDR2 ANQGSEA. The CDR3 sequence is CSVYSGSETQYF. The CDR3 DNA sequence: TGCAGCGTTTACAGCGGGAGTGAGACCCAGTACTTC.

This chain links TRBV5-8 with TRBJ2-1, with 12 bases that match TRBD2. V gave up 0 bases and J gave up 7 bases; unmatched junction bases: 8. CDR3 length: 17 residues. CDR1 is SGHTS, CDR2 YDEGEE, per germline. The chain's CDR3 is CASSLETSGSVGNEQFF. The CDR3 DNA follows: TGTGCCAGCAGCTTGGAGACTAGCGGGAGTGTGGGAAATGAGCAGTTCTTC.

This clonotype was observed at least ten times. The chain recombines TRBV5-1 with TRBJ2-2; 7 bases are a match to TRBD1. The CDR3 runs to 15 residues. Germline V gene data show CDR1 as SGHRS and CDR2 as YFSETQ. The V segment lost 4 bases and the J segment 3 bases; nucleotides outside the gene matches: 6. The CDR3 spells CASSLDRPDTGELFF. CDR3 sequence (DNA): TGCGCCAGCAGCCTGGACAGGCCGGACACCGGGGAGCTGTTTTTT.

This clonotype occurred a few times. CDR3 region: CASSLATRTGELFF. The DNA of the CDR3 is TGTGCCAGCAGCTTAGCGACCAGGACCGGGGAGCTGTTTTTT. The chain has TRBV7-8 and TRBJ2-2; D is unclear. This CDR3 comprises 14 residues. Germline CDR1 SGHVS, CDR2 FQNEAQ. Trimming cost V 0 bases and J 5 bases, with 7 bases left between them.

The chain has TRBV6-1 and TRBJ2-3; 8 bases are a match to TRBD2. Germline-derived CDR1 and CDR2 are MNHNS and SASEGT. The CDR3 is made up of 14 amino acids. Trimming took 6 bases from V and 2 from J; bases not matched to a gene: 4. Here the CDR3 reads CASRIAGITDTQYF. The CDR3 DNA reads as TGTGCCAGCAGGATAGCGGGGATCACAGATACGCAGTATTTT.

The genes are TRBV7-9 and TRBJ2-2, with TRBD1 identical over 8 bases. CDR3 length: 15 amino acids. V gave up 1 base and J gave up 7 bases; unmatched junction bases: 5. Germline CDR1 and CDR2: SEHNR and FQNEAQ (reference sequence). CDR3 sequence (DNA): TGTGCCAGCAGCTTAGAGGACAGGGTTCACGGGGAGCTGTTTTTT. This translates into CASSLEDRVHGELFF.

The table lists this clonotype with a few counts. The chain carries TRBV28 and TRBJ2-2, with D possibly being TRBD2 (7 bases). There are 16 residues in the CDR3. Germline V gene data show CDR1 as MDHEN and CDR2 as SYDVKM. Trimming took off 5 bases at V and 4 bases at J, with 17 bases between the two ends. The CDR3 loop is CASSPRGRGTTGELFF. The CDR3 nucleotides are TGTGCCAGCAGTCCCCGGGGGAGGGGGACCACCGGGGAGCTGTTTTTT.

The sample holds many counts of this clonotype. The chain links TRBV12-3 or TRBV12-4 to TRBJ1-6; no definite D call. V lost 5 bases and J lost 6, with 11 bases in between. The CDR3 spans 14 residues. CDR3 loop: CASSRPRPNSPLHF. In DNA, the CDR3 is TGTGCCAGCAGTCGGCCGCGGCCTAATTCACCCCTCCACTTT.

The chain is built from TRBV11-2 and TRBJ2-3, with 13 nucleotides matching TRBD2. This CDR3 contains 18 residues. Germline V CDR1 and CDR2: SGHAT, FQNNGV. V shed 6 bases and J 0 bases; nucleotides not matched to a gene: 9. CDR3: CASSPLAGGVTSTDTQYF. The DNA of the CDR3 is TGTGCCAGCAGTCCACTAGCGGGGGGGGTTACTAGCACAGATACGCAGTATTTT.

This clonotype appeared a few times. V is TRBV27 and J is TRBJ2-2; 11 nucleotides agree with TRBD2. Germline V gene lookup returns CDR1 MNHEY and CDR2 SMNVEV (reference sequence). The J segment lost 4 bases and the V segment lost 6 bases, leaving 10 bases of the junction unmatched. The CDR3 is 17 amino acids. As DNA, the CDR3 is TGTGCCAGCAGGATAGCGGGAGGGCCCTCTAGCACCGGGGAGCTGTTTTTT. Residues: CASRIAGGPSSTGELFF.

This rearrangement joins TRBV14 to TRBJ1-5; no firm D call. Per the germline V gene, CDR1 is SGHDN and CDR2 is FVKESK. There are 16 residues in the CDR3. V lost 1 base and J 0 bases, leaving 10 bases between the germline ends. The CDR3 spells CASSQAGFYSNQPQHF. CDR3 coding DNA: TGTGCCAGCAGCCAAGCGGGCTTCTATAGCAATCAGCCCCAGCATTTT.

The chain carries TRBV10-3 and TRBJ2-5; D remains unclear. The CDR3 covers 15 residues. Germline values: CDR1 ENHRY, CDR2 SYGVKD. Trimming took 3 bases from V and 1 from J, leaving 12 bases between them. DNA of the CDR3: TGTGCCATCAGTGAAGGTCAAGTACTCCAAGAGACCCAGTACTTC. Translated: CAISEGQVLQETQYF.

The chain links TRBV3-1 to TRBJ2-7; D is possibly TRBD1 (6 bases). Per the germline V gene, CDR1 is LGHDT and CDR2 is YNNKEL (reference sequence). The germline V and J ends were trimmed by 4 bases and 0 bases, with 10 bases remaining between them. CDR3 size: 14 residues. In DNA, the CDR3 is TGTGCCAGCAGCCCGGACAGCAGCTCCTACGAGCAGTACTTC. The encoded protein is CASSPDSSSYEQYF.

The sample holds a few counts of this clonotype. The chain joins TRBV7-2 to TRBJ2-1, with D possibly matching TRBD2 (6 bases). Trimming shortened V by 5 bases and J by 6 bases, and 20 bases separated the two germline ends. Looked up from germline, CDR1 is SGHTA and CDR2 is FQGNSA. The CDR3 extends over 16 amino acids. The CDR3 loop reads CASSPKDRSGGNEQFF. The CDR3 nucleotides are TGTGCCAGCAGCCCGAAAGACAGATCCGGGGGCAATGAGCAGTTCTTC. Together with reference TRBV7-2 and TRBJ2-1, the CDR3 gives the full variable domain: GAGVSQSPSNKVTEKGKDVELRCDPISGHTALYWYRQSLGQGLEFLIYFQGNSAPDKSGLPSDRFSAERTGGSVSTLTIQRTQQEDSAVYLCASSPKDRSGGNEQFFGPGTRLTVL.

The chain uses TRBV19 and TRBJ2-7; tentative D call: TRBD1 (5 bases). Germline V gene data show CDR1 as LNHDA and CDR2 as SQIVND (reference sequence). V lost 2 bases and J lost 0, with 14 bases in between. This CDR3 is built from 16 residues. CDR3 sequence reads: CASSILGAAHSYEQYF. The CDR3 DNA sequence: TGTGCCAGTAGTATACTTGGGGCAGCCCACTCCTACGAGCAGTACTTC.